These 32 T cell receptor beta chains came from one sample sequenced in a study of T cell repertoires and HLA-DP antigens. The antigens these receptors bind are not known. The table came from immunoSEQ multiplex PCR; TCRdb's copy has only in-frame clones and leaves some out. Of about 110,000 clones listed, 85% to 95% are singletons. Sequencing input: CD4+ T cells from PBMCs. The receptors here all came from a woman aged 18-29 years in good health and CMV-seronegative.

This rearrangement joins TRBV7-2 to TRBJ2-7; D is unclear. CDR1 and CDR2 from the germline V gene are SGHTA and FQGNSA. Trimming took off 1 base at V and 6 bases at J, with 10 bases between the two ends. The CDR3 totals 13 residues. The DNA for the CDR3 is TGTGCCAGCAGCTTAGTTTGGCGAGGCGAGCAGTACTTC. Translation gives CASSLVWRGEQYF.

V gene TRBV19 combines with J gene TRBJ2-3, with a tentative D call TRBD2 (6 bases). Trimming took off 3 bases at V and 3 bases at J, with 10 bases between the two ends. CDR3 length: 14 amino acids. CDR1 and CDR2 (germline): LNHDA, SQIVND (reference sequence). CDR3 in amino acids: CASSIAGRTDTQYF. In DNA, the CDR3 is TGTGCCAGTAGTATTGCAGGGAGGACAGATACGCAGTATTTT.

V gene TRBV28 combines with J gene TRBJ1-2; tentatively, D is TRBD1 (6 bases). CDR1 is MDHEN, CDR2 SYDVKM, per germline. Trimming removed 4 bases at V and 6 bases at J, with 18 bases between. The CDR3 contains 15 residues. For the CDR3, the DNA is TGTGCCAGCAGTTCGGCAGGGGTCAGGGACGATGGCTACACCTTC. Its protein product is CASSSAGVRDDGYTF.

The chain couples TRBV7-2 to TRBJ2-4, with D unresolved. V was shortened by 2 bases and J by 0 bases, with 14 bases between the two germline ends. The CDR3 covers 17 residues. Germline loops: CDR1 SGHTA, CDR2 FQGNSA. The CDR3 DNA follows: TGTGCCAGCAGCTTATTGTGGGATACAATAGCCAAAAACATTCAGTACTTC. Encoded protein: CASSLLWDTIAKNIQYF. Supplemented by reference TRBV7-2 and TRBJ2-4, the full variable domain reads GAGVSQSPSNKVTEKGKDVELRCDPISGHTALYWYRQSLGQGLEFLIYFQGNSAPDKSGLPSDRFSAERTGGSVSTLTIQRTQQEDSAVYLCASSLLWDTIAKNIQYFGAGTRLSVL.

The chain carries TRBV5-6 and TRBJ1-4, with D unresolved. The V and J ends lost 0 bases and 7 bases respectively, with 13 bases between them. CDR1 SGHDT and CDR2 YYEEEE come from the germline V gene. The CDR3 is made up of 15 amino acids. CDR3 sequence: CASSLVSQTGEKLFF. In DNA, the CDR3 is TGTGCCAGCAGCTTGGTCTCACAGACGGGTGAAAAACTGTTTTTT.

The rearrangement uses TRBV5-1 and TRBJ2-5; 14 nucleotides line up with TRBD2. Unmatched junction bases numbered 1, after V lost 0 bases and J lost 0 bases. Germline assignment: CDR1 SGHRS and CDR2 YFSETQ. The length of the CDR3 is 17 residues. The CDR3 region is CASSLGLAGGYQETQYF. The CDR3 coding sequence is TGCGCCAGCAGCTTGGGACTAGCGGGGGGGTACCAAGAGACCCAGTACTTC.

The CDR3 coding sequence is TGCGCCAGCAGCTTAGGCAGCAATGAGCAGTTCTTC. Its protein is CASSLGSNEQFF. This chain connects TRBV5-1 to TRBJ2-1; no definite D call. Germline CDR1 is SGHRS and CDR2 is YFSETQ. The CDR3 consists of 12 residues. Trimming left V 2 bases short and J 6 bases short, with 6 bases between.

This rearrangement joins TRBV19 to TRBJ2-1; 10 bases fit TRBD2. From germline, CDR1 is LNHDA and CDR2 SQIVND (reference sequence). V was clipped by 6 bases and J by 2 bases; unmatched bases: 4. The CDR3 extends over 15 amino acids. CDR3 in amino acids: CASRLAGAPYNEQFF. CDR3 DNA: TGTGCCAGTAGGCTAGCGGGAGCCCCCTACAATGAGCAGTTCTTC.

This clone is a singleton in its sample. The CDR3 sequence is CAISRGDQPQHF. The CDR3, as DNA: TGTGCCATCAGCCGGGGGGATCAGCCCCAGCATTTT. J is TRBJ1-5 and V is TRBV10-3; maybe TRBD1 (5 bases). The CDR3 is 12 amino acids. V lost 6 bases, J lost 5 bases, and 8 bases lay in between. Germline V gives CDR1 ENHRY, CDR2 SYGVKD.

This chain connects TRBV10-3 to TRBJ1-2; D is unresolved. The CDR3 sequence is 16 residues long. The V and J ends lost 1 base and 2 bases respectively, with 14 bases between them. CDR1 is ENHRY and CDR2 is SYGVKD in the germline V gene. The CDR3 coding sequence is TGTGCCATCAGTGAGTGGGGTCGGGCAGGAAACTATGGCTACACCTTC. This sequence encodes CAISEWGRAGNYGYTF.

This sequence joins TRBV28 and TRBJ1-2; D possibly corresponds to TRBD1 (5 bases). CDR3 length: 12 amino acids. Trimming pared 5 bases from V and 4 bases from J, leaving 8 bases between. Looked up from germline, CDR1 is MDHEN and CDR2 is SYDVKM. CDR3 nucleotides: TGTGCCAGCAGTCGGACATCCTATGGCTACACCTTC. Encoded protein: CASSRTSYGYTF.

The chain carries TRBV15 and TRBJ1-5; D not certain. V lost 6 bases and J lost 9, with 12 bases in between. The CDR3 sequence is 12 residues long. Germline values: CDR1 LNHNV, CDR2 YYDKDF (reference sequence). The CDR3 coding sequence is TGTGCCACCAGGGCCCCAGATCTGCCCCAGCATTTT. Protein product: CATRAPDLPQHF.

The chain has TRBV14 and TRBJ1-1; D is perhaps TRBD1 (5 bases). CDR1 is SGHDN, CDR2 FVKESK, per germline. V dropped 7 bases and J dropped 1 base, with 10 bases sitting between them. There are 13 residues in the CDR3. Here the CDR3 reads CASKTGQNTEAFF. CDR3 coding DNA: TGTGCCAGCAAGACCGGACAGAACACTGAAGCTTTCTTT.

This clone was seen once. The chain uses TRBV4-1 and TRBJ1-5; TRBD1 might be the D (5 bases). V dropped 1 base and J dropped 0 bases, with 7 bases sitting between them. The CDR3 extends over 15 amino acids. The germline V gene encodes CDR1 MGHRA and CDR2 YSYEKL. The CDR3 spells CASSQGQLSNQPQHF. CDR3 DNA sequence: TGCGCCAGCAGCCAAGGACAGCTTAGCAATCAGCCCCAGCATTTT.

J is TRBJ2-2 and V is TRBV7-9; no firm D call. Germline lookup yields CDR1 SEHNR and CDR2 FQNEAQ (reference sequence). This CDR3 has 14 residues. Trimming took 1 base from V and 3 from J, leaving 6 bases between them. DNA of the CDR3: TGTGCCAGCAGCTTAGATCTGTACACCGGGGAGCTGTTTTTT. It specifies CASSLDLYTGELFF. The full variable domain, rest sourced from reference TRBV7-9 and TRBJ2-2, is DTGVSQNPRHKITKRGQNVTFRCDPISEHNRLYWYRQTLGQGPEFLTYFQNEAQLEKSRLLSDRFSAERPKGSFSTLEIQRTEQGDSAMYLCASSLDLYTGELFFGEGSRLTVL.

This chain links TRBV28 with TRBJ2-2, with D perhaps being TRBD1 or TRBD2 (5 bases each). Germline V gene data show CDR1 as MDHEN and CDR2 as SYDVKM. V dropped 5 bases and J dropped 7 bases, with 14 bases sitting between them. The CDR3 sequence is 14 residues long. CDR3 amino acids: CASSPPWGIGELFF. In DNA, the CDR3 is TGTGCCAGCAGTCCCCCCTGGGGGATCGGGGAGCTGTTTTTT.

This chain links TRBV7-8 with TRBJ2-3; 8 bases are a match to TRBD2. V trimming: 0 bases; J trimming: 3 bases; junction bases outside the gene matches: 5. The CDR3 consists of 16 residues. Per the germline V gene, CDR1 is SGHVS and CDR2 is FQNEAQ. The CDR3 protein is CASSLAGRGGTDTQYF. CDR3 in DNA: TGTGCCAGCAGCTTAGCGGGTCGCGGGGGGACAGATACGCAGTATTTT.

The chain recombines TRBV28 with TRBJ1-1; 10 bases map to TRBD1. After removal of 4 bases from V and 5 bases from J, the junction contained 10 bases not matched to a gene. The germline V gene encodes CDR1 MDHEN and CDR2 SYDVKM. The CDR3 extends over 16 amino acids. The CDR3 region is CASSSPSDRGRTEAFF. CDR3 in DNA: TGTGCCAGCAGTTCCCCCTCCGACAGGGGGCGGACTGAAGCTTTCTTT.

V and J are TRBV6-1 and TRBJ1-5; D possibly corresponds to TRBD1 (6 bases). The germline V gene has CDR1 MNHNS and CDR2 SASEGT. The CDR3 sequence is 14 residues long. Trimming left V 1 base short and J 5 bases short, with 9 bases between. The CDR3 bases are TGTGCCAGCAGTGAAGTCAGGGGTCATCAGCCCCAGCATTTT. The encoded protein is CASSEVRGHQPQHF.

V and J are TRBV5-6 and TRBJ1-4; D is ambiguous. Per germline, CDR1 SGHDT and CDR2 YYEEEE. The length of the CDR3 is 15 residues. V lost 3 bases and J lost 4, with 13 bases in between. The CDR3 is CASSSPRVDNEKLFF. DNA of the CDR3: TGTGCCAGCAGCTCTCCGCGGGTAGATAATGAAAAACTGTTTTTT.

This clone was seen only once. One junction end disagrees with the germline gene, perhaps due to a read error. J is TRBJ2-1 and V is TRBV7-7; 9 nucleotides line up with TRBD2. Germline CDR1 and CDR2: SSHAT and FNYEAQ (reference sequence). The CDR3 is made up of 15 amino acids. CDR3 nucleotides: TGTGCTAGCAGCTTAGCGGCTAGCGGGGTTTATGAGCAGTTCTTC. Translating gives CASSLAASGVYEQFF. The full variable domain, completed using reference TRBV7-7 and TRBJ2-1, is GAGVSQSPRYKVTKRGQDVTLRCDPISSHATLYWYQQALGQGPEFLTYFNYEAQPDKSGLPSDRFSAERPEGSISTLTIQRTEQRDSAMYRCASSLAASGVYEQFFGPGTRLTVL.

J is TRBJ2-1 and V is TRBV7-9; TRBD2 aligns across 12 bases. Germline V gene data show CDR1 as SEHNR and CDR2 as FQNEAQ (reference sequence). Losses at the gene ends were 1 base for V and 10 bases for J; bases not matched to a gene: 5. The CDR3 runs to 15 residues. The CDR3 spells CASSLESSGRGEQFF. For the CDR3, the DNA is TGTGCCAGCAGCTTAGAATCTAGCGGGAGGGGAGAGCAGTTCTTC.

The rearrangement links TRBV6-1 to TRBJ2-7, with D possibly matching TRBD1 (5 bases). The CDR3 length is 15 residues. The V end was cut by 0 bases, the J end by 4 bases, with 13 bases between. Germline CDR1 is MNHNS and CDR2 is SASEGT. The CDR3 reads CASSEATAGRYEQYF. The CDR3 DNA reads TGTGCCAGCAGTGAAGCGACGGCAGGGCGGTACGAGCAGTACTTC.

The V gene is TRBV10-3, the J gene TRBJ2-5, with 7 bases fitting TRBD1. This CDR3 contains 17 residues. The germline CDR1 and CDR2 sequences are ENHRY and SYGVKD. V shed 4 bases and J 0 bases; nucleotides not matched to a gene: 11. Here the CDR3 DNA reads TGTGCCATCAGTGGGGAGACAGGGAGATTGTACCAAGAGACCCAGTACTTC. Translated: CAISGETGRLYQETQYF.

The DNA for the CDR3 is TGTGCCAGCAGCCAGCACAGGGGGTGGGAGACCCAGTACTTC. This sequence encodes CASSQHRGWETQYF. The chain is built from TRBV14 and TRBJ2-5, with 8 bases identical to TRBD1. V shed 3 bases and J 5 bases; nucleotides not matched to a gene: 5. The CDR3 sequence is 14 residues long. The V gene's germline CDR1 is SGHDN and CDR2 FVKESK.

V gene TRBV5-6 combines with J gene TRBJ2-2, with D maybe TRBD1 (5 bases). The V gene's germline CDR1 is SGHDT and CDR2 YYEEEE. The CDR3 spans 16 residues. Trimming shortened V by 0 bases and J by 4 bases, and 13 bases separated the two germline ends. In DNA, the CDR3 is TGTGCCAGCAGCTTGGCCGGGTCAGGGCCCACCGGGGAGCTGTTTTTT. Translated: CASSLAGSGPTGELFF.

This rearrangement joins TRBV5-4 to TRBJ2-7; D may be TRBD1 or TRBD2 (5 bases each). The CDR3 consists of 15 residues. Germline assignment: CDR1 SGHNT and CDR2 YYREEE (reference sequence). Trimming removed 1 base at V and 3 bases at J, with 14 bases between. The CDR3 loop is CASSLCRRDVYEQYV. The CDR3 DNA follows: TGTGCCAGCAGCTTGTGCCGTAGGGACGTCTACGAGCAGTACGTC.

This sequence joins TRBV28 and TRBJ2-7; 14 bases are shared with TRBD2. Germline lookup yields CDR1 MDHEN and CDR2 SYDVKM. The CDR3 is 17 residues long. Germline trimming cut 7 bases from V and 5 bases from J; bases unmatched to any gene: 13. Here the CDR3 reads CASNPRGLAGVHHEQYF. The CDR3 DNA reads as TGTGCCAGCAACCCTCGGGGACTAGCGGGAGTCCACCACGAGCAGTACTTC.

V gene TRBV7-3 combines with J gene TRBJ1-1; possibly TRBD1 for D (6 bases). The length of the CDR3 is 14 residues. Looked up from germline, CDR1 is SGHTA and CDR2 is FQGTGA. V was pared by 2 bases and J by 0 bases, with 7 bases between. CDR3 protein: CASSLQGLNTEAFF. CDR3 nucleotide sequence: TGTGCCAGCAGCTTACAGGGGCTGAACACTGAAGCTTTCTTT.

CDR3 region: CASSEASGGQPQHF. The DNA for the CDR3 is TGTGCCAGCAGTGAAGCGTCAGGGGGTCAGCCCCAGCATTTT. This chain uses TRBV6-1 with TRBJ1-5; 7 bases are a match to TRBD1. The J segment lost 6 bases and the V segment lost 0 bases, leaving 2 bases of the junction unmatched. In germline, CDR1 is MNHNS, CDR2 SASEGT. The CDR3 totals 14 residues.

The rearrangement links TRBV18 to TRBJ2-7, with D maybe TRBD2 (6 bases). Between the trimmed V and J ends, which lost 3 bases and 3 bases, there was a span of 6 bases. From germline, CDR1 is KGHSH and CDR2 LQKENI. This CDR3 is 12 amino acids long. The CDR3 loop is CASSPRDYEQYF. In DNA form, the CDR3 reads TGTGCCAGCTCACCGCGGGACTACGAGCAGTACTTC. The entire variable domain, with the rest obtained from reference TRBV18 and TRBJ2-7, is as follows: NAGVMQNPRHLVRRRGQEARLRCSPMKGHSHVYWYRQLPEEGLKFMVYLQKENIIDESGMPKERFSAEFPKEGPSILRIQQVVRGDSAAYFCASSPRDYEQYFGPGTRLTVT.

The chain has TRBV19 and TRBJ2-2; TRBD2 might be the D (6 bases). CDR1 is LNHDA and CDR2 is SQIVND in the germline V gene (reference sequence). This CDR3 has 15 residues. Between the trimmed V and J ends, which lost 7 bases and 0 bases, there was a span of 12 bases. The DNA for the CDR3 is TGTGCCAGTACGGTTGGGGAGGCGAACACCGGGGAGCTGTTTTTT. Encoded protein: CASTVGEANTGELFF. Combining the CDR3 with reference TRBV19 and TRBJ2-2 gives the whole variable domain DGGITQSPKYLFRKEGQNVTLSCEQNLNHDAMYWYRQDPGQGLRLIYYSQIVNDFQKGDIAEGYSVSREKKESFPLTVTSAQKNPTAFYLCASTVGEANTGELFFGEGSRLTVL.